This TCR beta chain came from a study of beta chain features in type 1 diabetes. Findings and limits, study-wide: Type 1 diabetes patients had VDJ junctions that carried fewer insertions and more deletions.

Expressed TCRB transcripts were sequenced, since all the RNA that had been isolated was reverse transcribed. The method was immunoSEQ multiplex PCR; TCRdb's version includes in-frame clones alone and lacks a portion of them. This table has 240,000 or so clones, roughly 70% appearing once. This clone was observed once. Its target is unknown. The CDR3 is 15 amino acids. Trimming at V came to 4 bases and at J to 7 bases, leaving 4 bases not matched to a gene. In germline, CDR1 is SQVTM, CDR2 ANQGSEA. One heparinised draw, averaging about 110 mL, was taken per donor. The sequencing sample was made of naive CD4+ T cells from blood. The clonotype originates from a man between 25 and 39 years old in good health. This chain connects TRBV29-1 to TRBJ2-1; 16 bases align to TRBD2. The CDR3: CSVGGTSGGANEQFF. In DNA form, the CDR3 reads TGCAGCGTTGGAGGGACTAGCGGGGGGGCGAATGAGCAGTTCTTC.